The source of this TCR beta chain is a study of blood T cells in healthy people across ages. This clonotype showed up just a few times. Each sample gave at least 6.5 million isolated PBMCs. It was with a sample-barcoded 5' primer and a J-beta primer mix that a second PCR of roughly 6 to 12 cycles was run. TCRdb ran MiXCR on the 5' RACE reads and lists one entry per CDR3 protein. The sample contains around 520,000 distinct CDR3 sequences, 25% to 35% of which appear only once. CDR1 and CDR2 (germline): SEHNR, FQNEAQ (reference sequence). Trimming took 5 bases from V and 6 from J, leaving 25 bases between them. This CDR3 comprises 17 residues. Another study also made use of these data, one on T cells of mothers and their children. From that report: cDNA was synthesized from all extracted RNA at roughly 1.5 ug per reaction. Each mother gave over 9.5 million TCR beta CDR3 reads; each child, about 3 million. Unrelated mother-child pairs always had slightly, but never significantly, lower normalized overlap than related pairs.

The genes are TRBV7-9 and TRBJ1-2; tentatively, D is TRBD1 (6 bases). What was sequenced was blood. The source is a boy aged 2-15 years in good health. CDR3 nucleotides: TGTGCCAGCAGCCCCTCCCCCGGACAGCCCTTGCCTAATGGCTACACCTTC. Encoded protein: CASSPSPGQPLPNGYTF.